A selection of T cell receptor beta chains follows, all from one sample in a study of T cells in Graves' hyperthyroidism and ophthalmopathy. One entry per CDR3 protein results from TCRdb running MiXCR on the multiplex PCR reads. This repertoire shows about 540,000 distinct CDR3 sequences, roughly 46% found once; its top ten account for about 8.3%. Sequencing was done on a sample of peripheral blood or thyroid tissue (not recorded which). The receptor set was obtained from a woman aged 18-29 years with Graves' hyperthyroidism. Both conserved end residues are part of each CDR3. A D gene is named only where the DNA matches it firmly. A row's size may be missing; if present it is once, few, many or a size class.

v_call	j_call	clone_size	cdr3_length	d_call	cdr3_aa	cdr3_nt
TRBV4-3	TRBJ2-3	.	15	.	CASSQDSSGTDTQYF	TGCGCCAGCAGCCAAGACAGTAGCGGCACAGATACGCAGTATTTT
TRBV10-3	TRBJ2-2	many	14	TRBD1	CAIRRQGYTGELFF	TGTGCCATCAGAAGACAGGGTTATACCGGGGAGCTGTTTTTT
TRBV7-2	TRBJ2-5	many	12	.	CASSLEGRSQYF	TGTGCCAGCAGCTTAGAAGGAAGGTCCCAGTACTTC
TRBV29-1	TRBJ1-2	.	13	.	CSNLMGLTYGYTF	TGCAGCAATTTAATGGGACTGACCTATGGCTACACCTTC
TRBV12-3/TRBV12-4	TRBJ1-2	.	14	.	CASSLAGDTHGYTF	TGTGCCAGCAGTTTAGCCGGGGACACCCATGGCTACACCTTC
TRBV12-3/TRBV12-4	TRBJ1-1	many	13	.	CASSLGRLEGRVF	TGTGCCAGCAGTTTAGGGCGTTTGGAAGGGAGGGTTTTT
TRBV5-8	TRBJ1-5	many	13	.	CASSLSSEQPQHF	TGTGCCAGCAGCTTGTCCTCGGAACAGCCCCAGCATTTT
TRBV10-3	TRBJ2-3	.	14	.	CAISDLAGDDTQYF	TGTGCCATCAGTGACTTGGCAGGGGACGATACGCAGTATTTT
TRBV2	TRBJ1-2	.	12	TRBD1	CAIPTGDYGYTF	TGTGCCATACCAACAGGGGACTATGGCTACACCTTC
TRBV20-1	TRBJ2-5	.	14	TRBD2	CSATIAGLVETQYF	TGCAGTGCTACGATAGCGGGGCTGGTAGAGACCCAGTACTTC
TRBV7-9	TRBJ2-7	many	14	.	CASSSQGIGYEQYF	TGTGCCAGCAGCTCCCAGGGGATAGGCTACGAGCAGTACTTC
TRBV7-7	TRBJ2-6	.	18	TRBD1	CASSQTGGVKAGANVLTF	TGTGCCAGCAGCCAGACAGGGGGCGTTAAGGCTGGGGCCAACGTCCTGACTTTC
TRBV18	TRBJ1-1	many	14	.	CASSPPSVNTEAFF	TGTGCCAGCTCACCACCGTCGGTGAACACTGAAGCTTTCTTT
TRBV24-1	TRBJ2-5	.	14	TRBD1	CATSDRTGKETQYF	TGTGCCACCAGTGACCGGACAGGGAAAGAGACCCAGTACTTC
TRBV20-1	TRBJ2-2	once	16	.	CSASPETRGVTGELFF	TGCAGTGCTAGTCCCGAGACTAGGGGTGTGACCGGGGAGCTGTTTTTT
TRBV12-5	TRBJ2-7	.	16	.	CASGLVLGGLLYEQYF	TGTGCTAGTGGTTTGGTTTTAGGGGGGCTTCTCTACGAGCAGTACTTC
TRBV20-1	TRBJ2-5	.	13	.	CSASSPERETQYF	TGCAGTGCCAGCTCACCGGAGAGAGAGACCCAGTACTTC
TRBV27	TRBJ1-3	many	14	.	CASSPRGAGNTIYF	TGTGCCAGCAGCCCACGGGGAGCTGGAAACACCATATATTTT
TRBV2	TRBJ2-2	few	16	TRBD2	CASSLRLAGVTGELFF	TGTGCCAGCAGTTTACGTTTAGCGGGAGTAACCGGGGAGCTGTTTTTT
TRBV7-9	TRBJ2-7	once	11	.	CASSFGDWQYF	TGTGCCAGCAGCTTCGGGGATTGGCAGTACTTC
TRBV12-3/TRBV12-4	TRBJ2-5	.	14	.	CASRDQGGGETQYF	TGTGCCAGCAGAGATCAGGGAGGAGGAGAGACCCAGTACTTC
TRBV27	TRBJ2-5	many	14	TRBD1	CASSGQGVQETQYF	TGTGCCAGCAGTGGACAGGGTGTGCAGGAGACCCAGTACTTC
TRBV4-2	TRBJ1-6	few	15	.	CASSQEEGRGSPLHF	TGTGCCAGCAGCCAAGAGGAGGGCAGGGGTTCACCCCTCCACTTT
TRBV7-8	TRBJ1-5	many	12	.	CASSLEFRPQHF	TGTGCCAGCAGCTTAGAATTTCGGCCCCAGCATTTT
TRBV24-1	TRBJ1-1	many	14	.	CATSDSGGGPEAFF	TGTGCCACCAGTGATTCGGGGGGTGGACCTGAAGCTTTCTTT
TRBV2	TRBJ2-5	.	15	TRBD2	CASTTRRGGRETQYF	TGTGCCAGCACCACGCGACGGGGAGGGCGCGAGACCCAGTACTTC
TRBV2	TRBJ1-1	.	14	.	CASTPGTLNTEAFF	TGTGCCAGCACTCCGGGGACGTTGAACACCGAAGCTTTCTTT
TRBV6-2/TRBV6-3	TRBJ1-2	.	17	TRBD1	CASSYIPGQGPDVGYTF	TGTGCCAGCAGTTACATACCGGGACAGGGGCCCGATGTCGGCTACACCTTC
TRBV27	TRBJ1-2	.	15	TRBD1	CASRSTGAQGYGYTF	TGTGCCAGCAGATCGACAGGGGCCCAGGGCTATGGCTACACCTTC
TRBV7-3	TRBJ2-1	.	15	TRBD2	CASSLISGAYNEQFF	TGTGCCAGCAGCTTAATAAGCGGGGCCTACAATGAGCAGTTCTTC
TRBV29-1	TRBJ1-1	many	14	TRBD1	CSVEETGVGTEAFF	TGCAGCGTTGAAGAGACAGGGGTGGGCACTGAAGCTTTCTTT
TRBV6-2/TRBV6-3	TRBJ2-5	.	16	.	CASSYANGFPHETQYF	TGTGCCAGCAGTTACGCGAACGGCTTTCCCCACGAGACCCAGTACTTC
TRBV5-1	TRBJ1-1	many	14	.	CASSLEAINTEAFF	TGCGCCAGCAGCTTGGAGGCAATCAACACTGAAGCTTTCTTT
TRBV15	TRBJ2-5	.	15	.	CATSTDPGPKETQYF	TGTGCCACCAGCACTGACCCGGGACCGAAAGAGACCCAGTACTTC
TRBV9	TRBJ2-2	.	12	.	CASSQGDGELFF	TGTGCCAGCAGCCAGGGAGACGGGGAGCTGTTTTTT